This TCR beta chain was sequenced for a study of blood T cell repertoires in COVID-19. Study-level information: Samples representing acute and convalescent COVID-19 were sourced from the United States, Italy and Spain. T cells, B-cell-depleted T cells, or PBMCs supplied cDNA or gDNA.

Germline assignment: CDR1 MNHEY and CDR2 SVGAGI. The CDR3 is made up of 15 amino acids. The V gene lost 8 bases and the J gene lost 5 bases, with 18 bases spanning the gap. This clone was seen only once. In the original processing: Reference gene primers were amplified, and this amplification served to estimate nucleated cell counts. The protocol was immunoSEQ multiplex PCR, while the TCRdb copy is restricted to in-frame clones and leaves out a portion. D and trimming come from the DNA, and the V and J calls and clone size come from that table. The repertoire consists of about 180,000 clones, with about 86% occurring once and the leading ten covering more than 20%.

The rearrangement joins TRBV6-5 to TRBJ2-2; D may be TRBD2 (6 bases). Sample: peripheral blood. This sequence originates from a man aged 70-80 years with active or convalescent COVID-19. The chain's CDR3 is CASSRVAAGTGELFF. In DNA, the CDR3 is TGTGCCAGCTCTAGGGTGGCCGCGGGAACCGGGGAGCTGTTTTTT.